This T cell receptor (beta chain) comes out of a study of OX40 agonist ivuxolimab in advanced cancers. Study overall: Every 2 weeks, patients received ivuxolimab intravenously, dosed at 0.01 to 10 mg/kg. Partial responses, seen in three patients, involved one hepatocellular carcinoma and two cutaneous melanomas. Dose-escalation subjects each had hepatocellular carcinoma, melanoma, renal cell or head and neck cancer. Overall study findings and caveats: Some patients without response likewise showed low normalized clonal expansion.

Trimming removed 5 bases from V and 0 bases from J, with 7 bases in between. The CDR3 runs 13 residues. The V gene's germline CDR1 is MNHEY and CDR2 SMNVEV (reference sequence). As concerns this clone: Its antigen is still unknown.

The protocol was immunoSEQ multiplex PCR, while the TCRdb copy is restricted to in-frame clones and leaves out a portion. The sample includes 60,000 to 75,000 clones, about 90% seen only once; the top ten take 11% to 15%. This clonotype originated in an adult with an advanced solid tumor such as melanoma, head and neck, liver or kidney cancer. The sample consisted of CD4+ or CD8+ T cells sorted from blood, taken in a trial of the OX40 agonist ivuxolimab. The genes are TRBV27 and TRBJ2-5, with no clear D. The CDR3 DNA reads as TGTGCCAGCAGTATAAAGTACCAAGAGACCCAGTACTTC. Its protein product is CASSIKYQETQYF.